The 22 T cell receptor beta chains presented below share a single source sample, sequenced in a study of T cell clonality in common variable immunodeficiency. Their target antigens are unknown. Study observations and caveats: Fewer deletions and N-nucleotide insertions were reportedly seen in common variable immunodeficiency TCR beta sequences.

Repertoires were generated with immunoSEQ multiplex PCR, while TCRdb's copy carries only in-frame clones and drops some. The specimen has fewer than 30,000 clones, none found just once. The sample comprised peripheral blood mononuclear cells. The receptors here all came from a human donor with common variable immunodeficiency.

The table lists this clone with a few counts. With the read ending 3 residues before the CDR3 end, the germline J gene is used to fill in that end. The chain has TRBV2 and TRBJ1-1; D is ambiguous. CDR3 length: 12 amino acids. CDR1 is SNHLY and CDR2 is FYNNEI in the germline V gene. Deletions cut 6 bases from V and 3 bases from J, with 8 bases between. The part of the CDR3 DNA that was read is TGTGCCAGCAGGGGTCAGGACACTGAA. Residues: CASRGQDTE. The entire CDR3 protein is CASRGQDTEAFF. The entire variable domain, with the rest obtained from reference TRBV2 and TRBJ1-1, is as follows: EPEVTQTPSHQVTQMGQEVILRCVPISNHLYFYWYRQILGQKVEFLVSFYNNEISEKSEIFDDQFSVERPDGSNFTLKIRSTKLEDSAMYFCASRGQDTEAFFGQGTRLTVV.

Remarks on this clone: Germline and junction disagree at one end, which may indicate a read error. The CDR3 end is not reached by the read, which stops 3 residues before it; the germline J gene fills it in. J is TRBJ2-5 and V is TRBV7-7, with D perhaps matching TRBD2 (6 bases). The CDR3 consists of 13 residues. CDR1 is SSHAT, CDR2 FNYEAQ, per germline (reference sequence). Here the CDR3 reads CASSPQLGGTQYF. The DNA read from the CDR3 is TGTGCTAGCAGCCCCCAGCTCGGGGGGACC.

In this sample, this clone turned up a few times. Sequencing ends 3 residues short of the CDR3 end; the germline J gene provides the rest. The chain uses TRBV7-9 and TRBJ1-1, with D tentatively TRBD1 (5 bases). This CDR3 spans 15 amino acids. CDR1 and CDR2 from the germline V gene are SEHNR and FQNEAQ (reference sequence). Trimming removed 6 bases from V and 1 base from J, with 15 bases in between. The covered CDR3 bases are TGTGCCAGCAGATCTGAGACAGACAAGAACACTGAA. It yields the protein CASRSETDKNTE. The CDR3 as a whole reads CASRSETDKNTEAFF.

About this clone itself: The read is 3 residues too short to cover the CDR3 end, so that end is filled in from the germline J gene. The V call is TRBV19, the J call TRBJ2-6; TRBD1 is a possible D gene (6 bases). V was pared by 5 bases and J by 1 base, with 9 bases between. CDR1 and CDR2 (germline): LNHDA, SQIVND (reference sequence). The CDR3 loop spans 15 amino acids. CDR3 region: CASSATGSGANVLTF. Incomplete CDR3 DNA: TGTGCCAGTAGTGCAACAGGGTCTGGGGCCAACGTC.

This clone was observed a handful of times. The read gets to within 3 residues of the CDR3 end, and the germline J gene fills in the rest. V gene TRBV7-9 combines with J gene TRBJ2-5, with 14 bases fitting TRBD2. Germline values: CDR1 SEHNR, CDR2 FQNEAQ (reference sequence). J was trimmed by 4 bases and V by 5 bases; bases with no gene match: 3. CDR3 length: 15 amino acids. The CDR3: CASSPGTSGGETQYF. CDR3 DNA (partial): TGTGCCAGCAGCCCCGGGACTAGCGGGGGAGAGACC.

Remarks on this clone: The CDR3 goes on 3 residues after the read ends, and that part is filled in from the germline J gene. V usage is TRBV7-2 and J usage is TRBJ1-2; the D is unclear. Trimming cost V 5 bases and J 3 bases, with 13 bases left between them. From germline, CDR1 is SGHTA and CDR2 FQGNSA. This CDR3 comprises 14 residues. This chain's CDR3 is CASSPNEGHYGYTF. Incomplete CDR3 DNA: TGTGCCAGCAGCCCGAATGAAGGGCACTATGGC. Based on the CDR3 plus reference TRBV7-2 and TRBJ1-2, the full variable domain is GAGVSQSPSNKVTEKGKDVELRCDPISGHTALYWYRQSLGQGLEFLIYFQGNSAPDKSGLPSDRFSAERTGGSVSTLTIQRTQQEDSAVYLCASSPNEGHYGYTFGSGTRLTVV.

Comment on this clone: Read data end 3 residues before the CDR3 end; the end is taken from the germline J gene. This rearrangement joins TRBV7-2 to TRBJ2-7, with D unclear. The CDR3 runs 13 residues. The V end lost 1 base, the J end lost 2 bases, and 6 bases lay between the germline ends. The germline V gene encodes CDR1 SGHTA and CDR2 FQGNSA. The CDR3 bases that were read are TGTGCCAGCAGCTTAGGGGCCACCTACGAG. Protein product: CASSLGATYE. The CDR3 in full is CASSLGATYEQYF.

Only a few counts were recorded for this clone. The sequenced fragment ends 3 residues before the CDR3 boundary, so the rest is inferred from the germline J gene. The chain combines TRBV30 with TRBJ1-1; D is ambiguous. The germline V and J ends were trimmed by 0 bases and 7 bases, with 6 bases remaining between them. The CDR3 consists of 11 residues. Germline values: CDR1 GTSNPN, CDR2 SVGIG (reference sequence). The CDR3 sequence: CAWSVAREAFF. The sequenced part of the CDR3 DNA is TGTGCCTGGAGTGTAGCCCGTGAA.

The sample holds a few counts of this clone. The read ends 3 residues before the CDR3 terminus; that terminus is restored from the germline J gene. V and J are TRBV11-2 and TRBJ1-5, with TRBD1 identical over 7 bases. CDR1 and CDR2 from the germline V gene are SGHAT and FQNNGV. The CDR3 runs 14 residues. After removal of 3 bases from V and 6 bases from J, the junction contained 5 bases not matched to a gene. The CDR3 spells CASSFDRDGQPQHF. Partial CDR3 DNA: TGTGCCAGCAGCTTTGACAGGGACGGTCAGCCC.

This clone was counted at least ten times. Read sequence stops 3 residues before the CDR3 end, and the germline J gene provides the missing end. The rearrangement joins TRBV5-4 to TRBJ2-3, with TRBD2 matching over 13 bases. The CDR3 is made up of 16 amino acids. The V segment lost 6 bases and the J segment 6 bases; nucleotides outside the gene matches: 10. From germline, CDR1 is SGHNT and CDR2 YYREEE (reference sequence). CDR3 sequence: CASTPTSGGADDTQYF. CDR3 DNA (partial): TGTGCCAGCACCCCCACTAGCGGGGGGGCGGACGATACG.

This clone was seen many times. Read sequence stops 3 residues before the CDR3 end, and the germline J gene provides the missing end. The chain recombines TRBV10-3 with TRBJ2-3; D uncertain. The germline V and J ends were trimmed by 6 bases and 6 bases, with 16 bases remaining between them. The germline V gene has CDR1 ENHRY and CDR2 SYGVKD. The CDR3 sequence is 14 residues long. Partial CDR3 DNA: TGTGCCATCAGGGCCGTTGTTACTACTGATACG. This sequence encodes CAIRAVVTTDT. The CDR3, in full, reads CAIRAVVTTDTQYF.

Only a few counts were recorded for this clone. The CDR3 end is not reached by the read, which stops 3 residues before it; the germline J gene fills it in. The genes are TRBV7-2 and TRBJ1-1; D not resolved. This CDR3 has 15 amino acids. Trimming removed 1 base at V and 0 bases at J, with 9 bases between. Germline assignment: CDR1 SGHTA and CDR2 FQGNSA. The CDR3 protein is CASSLGGSMNTEAFF. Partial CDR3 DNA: TGTGCCAGCAGCTTAGGCGGGAGCATGAACACTGAA.

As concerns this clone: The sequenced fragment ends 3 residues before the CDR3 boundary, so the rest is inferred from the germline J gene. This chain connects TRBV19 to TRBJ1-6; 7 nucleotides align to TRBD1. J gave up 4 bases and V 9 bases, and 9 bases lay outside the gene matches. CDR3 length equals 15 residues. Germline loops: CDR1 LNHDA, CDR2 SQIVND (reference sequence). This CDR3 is CASRGQTRYNSPLHF. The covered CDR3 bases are TGTGCCAGCCGGGGACAGACAAGATATAATTCACCC.

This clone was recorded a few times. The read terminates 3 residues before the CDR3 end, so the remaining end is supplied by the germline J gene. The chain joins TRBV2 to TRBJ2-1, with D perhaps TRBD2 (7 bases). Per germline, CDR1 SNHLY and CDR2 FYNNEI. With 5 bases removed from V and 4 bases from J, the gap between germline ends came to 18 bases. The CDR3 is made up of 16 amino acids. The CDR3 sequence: CASSRRWGGAYNEQFF. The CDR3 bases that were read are TGTGCCAGCAGTCGCCGTTGGGGGGGGGCATACAATGAG.

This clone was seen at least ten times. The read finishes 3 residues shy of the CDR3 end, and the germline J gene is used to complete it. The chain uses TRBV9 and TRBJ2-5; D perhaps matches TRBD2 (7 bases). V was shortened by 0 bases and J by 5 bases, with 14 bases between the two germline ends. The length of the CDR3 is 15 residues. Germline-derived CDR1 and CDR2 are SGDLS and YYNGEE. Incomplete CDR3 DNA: TGTGCCAGCAGCGTAGATGTGGGGGGGCGGGAGACC. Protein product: CASSVDVGGRET. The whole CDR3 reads CASSVDVGGRETQYF.

The CDR3 sequence: CAWSLRLTSGGSDTQYF. The sequenced CDR3 bases are TGTGCCTGGAGTCTTCGGCTGACTAGCGGGGGATCAGATACG. The chain is built from TRBV30 and TRBJ2-3; TRBD2 matches at 12 bases. Read sequence stops 3 residues before the CDR3 end, and the germline J gene provides the missing end. V gave up 2 bases and J gave up 4 bases; unmatched junction bases: 10. This CDR3 spans 17 amino acids. Germline V gene data show CDR1 as GTSNPN and CDR2 as SVGIG (reference sequence).

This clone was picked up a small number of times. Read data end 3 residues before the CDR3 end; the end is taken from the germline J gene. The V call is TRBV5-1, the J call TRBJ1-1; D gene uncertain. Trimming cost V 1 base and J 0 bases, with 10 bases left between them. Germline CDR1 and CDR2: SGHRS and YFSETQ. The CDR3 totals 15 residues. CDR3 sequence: CASSLSQTMNTEAFF. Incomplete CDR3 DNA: TGCGCCAGCAGCTTGTCTCAGACAATGAACACTGAA.

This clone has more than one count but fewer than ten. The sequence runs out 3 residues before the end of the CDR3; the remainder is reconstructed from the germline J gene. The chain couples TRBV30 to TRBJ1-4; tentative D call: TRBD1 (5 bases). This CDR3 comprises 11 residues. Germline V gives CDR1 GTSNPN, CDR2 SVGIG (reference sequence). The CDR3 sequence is CAWRVGGGLFF. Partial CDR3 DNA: TGTGCCTGGAGGGTTGGGGGGGGA.

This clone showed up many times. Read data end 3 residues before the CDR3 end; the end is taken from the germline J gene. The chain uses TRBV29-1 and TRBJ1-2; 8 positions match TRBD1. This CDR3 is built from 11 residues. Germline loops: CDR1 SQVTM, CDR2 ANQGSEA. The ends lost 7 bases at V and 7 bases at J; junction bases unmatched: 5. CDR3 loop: CSAGQGGGYTF. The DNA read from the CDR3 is TGCAGCGCAGGACAGGGAGGTGGC.

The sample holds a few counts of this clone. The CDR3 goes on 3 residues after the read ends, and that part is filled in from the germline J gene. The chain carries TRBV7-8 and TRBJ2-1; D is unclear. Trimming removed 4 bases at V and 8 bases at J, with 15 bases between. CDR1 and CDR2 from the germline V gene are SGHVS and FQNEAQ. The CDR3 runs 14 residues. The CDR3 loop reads CASSSRRRIDEQFF. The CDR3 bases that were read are TGTGCCAGCAGCTCAAGGCGCAGGATCGATGAG.

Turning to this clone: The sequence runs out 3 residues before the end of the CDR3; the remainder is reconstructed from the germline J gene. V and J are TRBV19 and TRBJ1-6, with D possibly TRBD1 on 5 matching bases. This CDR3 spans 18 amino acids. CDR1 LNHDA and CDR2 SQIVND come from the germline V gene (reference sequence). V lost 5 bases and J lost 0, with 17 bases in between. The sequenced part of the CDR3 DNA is TGTGCCAGTAGTGCAATAAGATCAGGGAGCTCCTATAATTCACCC. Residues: CASSAIRSGSSYNSP. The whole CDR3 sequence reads CASSAIRSGSSYNSPLHF.

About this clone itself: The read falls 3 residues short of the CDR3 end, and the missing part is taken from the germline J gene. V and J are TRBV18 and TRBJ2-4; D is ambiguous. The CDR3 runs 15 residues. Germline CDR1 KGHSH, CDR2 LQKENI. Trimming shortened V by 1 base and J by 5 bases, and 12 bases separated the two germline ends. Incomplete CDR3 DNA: TGTGCCAGCTCACCACTAGGTAGCCCGGAAAACATT. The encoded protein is CASSPLGSPENI. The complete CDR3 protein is CASSPLGSPENIQYF.